These 9 T cell receptor beta chains originate from one sample sequenced in a study of T cell repertoires in cytomegalovirus infection. No antigen has been identified for these receptors. Using its own MiXCR run on the reads, TCRdb lists one record per CDR3 protein. The repertoire holds fewer than 1,000,000 distinct CDR3 sequences, with less than 35% as singletons. This material consisted of cultured CD8+ T cells from PBMCs, taken from culture after CMV antigen stimulation. The receptor source for this set is a human donor in good health (CMV status not recorded). Some clones in this sample may be carry-over from other donors' samples.

This clonotype was seen ten or more times. The J gene is TRBJ2-5, the V gene TRBV7-9; D gene unclear. V lost 3 bases and J lost 5, with 10 bases in between. The length of the CDR3 is 13 residues. Germline V lookup: CDR1 SEHNR, CDR2 FQNEAQ (reference sequence). The CDR3 region is CASSLRVWETQYF. The CDR3 region has the DNA TGTGCCAGCAGCTTGCGCGTTTGGGAGACCCAGTACTTC.

The chain links TRBV27 to TRBJ2-2; no definite D call. CDR1 and CDR2 from the germline V gene are MNHEY and SMNVEV (reference sequence). The CDR3 loop spans 13 amino acids. V was clipped by 3 bases and J by 5 bases, with 7 bases between them. The chain's CDR3 is CASSLPETGELFF. CDR3 bases: TGTGCCAGCAGTTTGCCGGAGACCGGGGAGCTGTTTTTT.

This clonotype was recorded many times. The rearrangement joins TRBV7-6 to TRBJ1-2; the match to TRBD1 covers 11 bases. The germline V gene encodes CDR1 SGHVS and CDR2 FNYEAQ. V trimming: 5 bases; J trimming: 5 bases; junction bases outside the gene matches: 16. This CDR3 spans 18 amino acids. CDR3 residues: CASSPSLWTGGAGYGYTF. The CDR3 DNA reads as TGTGCCAGCAGCCCTAGCTTGTGGACAGGGGGCGCAGGATATGGCTACACCTTC.

This sequence joins TRBV10-3 and TRBJ2-7; TRBD2 aligns across 8 bases. J gave up 1 base and V 10 bases, and 3 bases lay outside the gene matches. Germline lookup yields CDR1 ENHRY and CDR2 SYGVKD. The CDR3 has 12 residues. The CDR3 DNA follows: TGTGCCACCCGGGAGGGATCCTACGAGCAGTACTTC. Residues: CATREGSYEQYF.

This clonotype has a handful of counts. Its ends do not fully match the called genes, so a read error is possible. The chain combines TRBV4-2 with TRBJ1-2; D gene uncertain. This CDR3 is built from 12 residues. CDR1 is LGHNA and CDR2 is YNFKEQ in the germline V gene. The CDR3: CASSQDGRGYTF. CDR3 DNA: TGTGCCAGCAGCCAAGACGGCAGAGGCTACACCTTT.

The CDR3: CASSLLDSSDYEQYF. The CDR3 DNA sequence: TGTGCCAGCAGCTTATTGGACTCGTCGGACTACGAGCAGTACTTC. The chain employs TRBV7-9 and TRBJ2-7; a possible D gene is TRBD2 (5 bases). The V gene lost 2 bases and the J gene lost 3 bases, with 14 bases spanning the gap. The CDR3 sequence is 15 residues long. The germline V gene has CDR1 SEHNR and CDR2 FQNEAQ (reference sequence).

This clonotype was seen more than once but under ten times. This chain connects TRBV5-5 to TRBJ2-3, with D tentatively TRBD2 (5 bases). There are 18 residues in the CDR3. V shed 4 bases and J shed 4 bases, with 25 bases lying between them. The germline CDR1 and CDR2 sequences are SGHKS and YYEKEE (reference sequence). The CDR3 loop is CASSPLREAIVGSDTQYF. CDR3 nucleotide sequence: TGTGCCAGCAGCCCCCTTCGGGAAGCGATAGTTGGGTCAGATACGCAGTATTTT.

V gene TRBV20-1 combines with J gene TRBJ2-6; 9 nucleotides align to TRBD1. V shed 1 base and J 2 bases; nucleotides not matched to a gene: 6. The CDR3 sequence is 17 residues long. Germline V lookup: CDR1 DFQATT, CDR2 SNEGSKA (reference sequence). CDR3 region: CSARGGQGPTGANVLTF. CDR3 bases: TGCAGTGCTAGAGGGGGACAGGGACCCACTGGGGCCAACGTCCTGACTTTC.

The V and J genes are TRBV6-1 and TRBJ1-1; 9 bases map to TRBD1. This CDR3 is 15 amino acids long. V trimming: 7 bases; J trimming: 0 bases; junction bases outside the gene matches: 6. The germline CDR1 and CDR2 sequences are MNHNS and SASEGT. DNA for the CDR3: TGTGCCAGCAACCGACAGGGGGGTCTGAACACTGAAGCTTTCTTT. Translation gives CASNRQGGLNTEAFF.